The 10 T cell receptor beta chains given below trace back to one sample, sequenced in a study of blood T cell repertoires in COVID-19. Sequencing was performed with immunoSEQ multiplex PCR; in TCRdb, only in-frame clones are kept and a portion is missing. The sample contains about 350,000 clones, 80% to 90% of which appear only once. Material: PBMCs or T cells enriched from blood (not recorded which). The receptors stem from a woman aged 30 to 39 who had recovered from COVID-19.

This sequence joins TRBV6-5 and TRBJ1-1; possibly TRBD1 for D (5 bases). CDR1 is MNHEY, CDR2 SVGAGI, per germline. V lost 7 bases, J lost 2 bases, and 14 bases lay in between. The CDR3 length is 14 residues. CDR3 sequence: CASTPRGVNTEAFF. CDR3 nucleotide sequence: TGTGCCAGCACCCCCCGGGGGGTTAACACTGAAGCTTTCTTT.

J is TRBJ1-3 and V is TRBV9, with TRBD1 matching 7 bases. From germline, CDR1 is SGDLS and CDR2 YYNGEE. Trimming cost V 0 bases and J 0 bases; bases outside gene matches: 6. The length of the CDR3 is 17 residues. The CDR3 sequence: CASSVGGTAYSGNTIYF. CDR3 bases: TGTGCCAGCAGCGTAGGCGGGACAGCATACTCTGGAAACACCATATATTTT. The variable domain in full, with the rest retrieved from reference TRBV9 and TRBJ1-3, is DSGVTQTPKHLITATGQRVTLRCSPRSGDLSVYWYQQSLDQGLQFLIQYYNGEERAKGNILERFSAQQFPDLHSELNLSSLELGDSALYFCASSVGGTAYSGNTIYFGEGSWLTVV.

This clone was recorded once. The chain carries TRBV30 and TRBJ1-6; 11 bases align to TRBD1. Germline V lookup: CDR1 GTSNPN, CDR2 SVGIG (reference sequence). The CDR3 loop spans 16 amino acids. Trimming at V came to 0 bases and at J to 8 bases, leaving 6 bases not matched to a gene. CDR3 sequence (DNA): TGTGCCTGGAGTGTTCGGAGGACAGGGGGCTATTCACCCCTCCACTTT. Translated: CAWSVRRTGGYSPLHF.

This chain uses TRBV27 with TRBJ2-2, with 10 nucleotides matching TRBD1. In germline, CDR1 is MNHEY, CDR2 SMNVEV (reference sequence). The V segment lost 5 bases and the J segment 6 bases; nucleotides outside the gene matches: 9. The CDR3 totals 16 residues. This CDR3 reads CASSPSGQGTAGELFF. The CDR3 nucleotides are TGTGCCAGCAGTCCTTCGGGACAGGGGACCGCCGGGGAGCTGTTTTTT.

The rearrangement joins TRBV28 to TRBJ2-3; 8 bases map to TRBD2. Trimming took 3 bases from V and 2 from J; bases not matched to a gene: 7. This CDR3 is 16 amino acids long. CDR1 and CDR2 (germline): MDHEN, SYDVKM. CDR3 DNA: TGTGCCAGCAGTTTGGGCGCTAGCGGGTACACAGATACGCAGTATTTT. Its translation: CASSLGASGYTDTQYF.

This rearrangement joins TRBV11-1 to TRBJ2-1; possibly TRBD2 for D (5 bases). Germline CDR1 is SGHAT and CDR2 is FQDESV (reference sequence). CDR3 size: 15 residues. V was cut by 2 bases and J by 0 bases, with 8 bases left in between. Here the CDR3 reads CASSLRRDSYNEQFF. As DNA, the CDR3 is TGTGCCAGCAGCTTACGCCGGGACTCCTACAATGAGCAGTTCTTC.

This clone was observed a single time. This sequence joins TRBV5-1 and TRBJ1-2; TRBD1 matches 7 bases. Germline CDR1 is SGHRS and CDR2 is YFSETQ. With 0 bases clipped from V and 4 bases from J, the junction kept 15 bases outside the gene matches. The CDR3 is 18 residues long. CDR3 region: CASSLVTGLGQRGYGYTF. For the CDR3, the DNA is TGCGCCAGCAGCTTGGTGACAGGGTTGGGTCAGAGGGGCTATGGCTACACCTTC.

The rearrangement uses TRBV5-6 and TRBJ2-1; possible D gene TRBD2, 5 bases. The CDR3 has 16 residues. Germline V gene sequence: CDR1 SGHDT, CDR2 YYEEEE. Between the trimmed V and J ends, which lost 5 bases and 0 bases, there was a span of 15 bases. CDR3 DNA: TGTGCCAGCAGTTTTGACTACCTCAGCTCCTACAATGAGCAGTTCTTC. Amino acid sequence: CASSFDYLSSYNEQFF.

The chain combines TRBV28 with TRBJ2-2, with 7 bases identical to TRBD2. V was pared by 6 bases and J by 6 bases, with 4 bases of the junction left unmatched. This CDR3 region has 13 residues. The germline V gene has CDR1 MDHEN and CDR2 SYDVKM. This CDR3 reads CASSLGGSGELFF. CDR3 bases: TGTGCCAGCAGCCTCGGGGGGTCCGGGGAGCTGTTTTTT.

This clone has only a few counts. In nucleotides, the CDR3 is TGCGCCAGCCGCACCTCCGGAGGGTCACCCTATGGCTACACCTTC. Amino acid sequence: CASRTSGGSPYGYTF. This chain connects TRBV5-1 to TRBJ1-2; D remains ambiguous. Germline V gene data show CDR1 as SGHRS and CDR2 as YFSETQ. With 7 bases removed from V and 4 bases from J, the gap between germline ends came to 20 bases. There are 15 residues in the CDR3.